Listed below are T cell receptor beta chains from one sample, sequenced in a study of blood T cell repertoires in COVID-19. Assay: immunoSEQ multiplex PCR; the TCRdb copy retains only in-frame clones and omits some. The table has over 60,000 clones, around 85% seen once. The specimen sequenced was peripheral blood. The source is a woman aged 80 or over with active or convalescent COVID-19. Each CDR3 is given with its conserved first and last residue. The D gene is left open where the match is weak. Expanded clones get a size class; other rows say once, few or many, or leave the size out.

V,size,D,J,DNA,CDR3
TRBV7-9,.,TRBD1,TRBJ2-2,TGTGCCAGCAGTCCGGGGACAGGGAGGCACACCGGGGAGCTGTTTTTT,CASSPGTGRHTGELFF
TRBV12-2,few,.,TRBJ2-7,TGTGCAAGTCGCCACCTAAGAACAGGGGACCACGAGCAGTACTTC,CASRHLRTGDHEQYF
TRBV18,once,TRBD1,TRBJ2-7,TGTGCCAGCTCACCATCCGGGACAGGGGACTACGAGCAGTACTTC,CASSPSGTGDYEQYF
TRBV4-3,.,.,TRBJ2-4,TGCGCCAGCAGCCAAGATATGACTATGCGGAACATTCAGTACTTC,CASSQDMTMRNIQYF
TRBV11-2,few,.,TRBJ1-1,TGTGCCAGCAGCTATAGCTCCACTGAAGCTTTCTTT,CASSYSSTEAFF
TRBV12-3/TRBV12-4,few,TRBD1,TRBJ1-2,TGTGCCAGCAACGCAGGGGGATTTGGCTACACCTTC,CASNAGGFGYTF
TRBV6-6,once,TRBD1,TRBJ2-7,TGTGCCAGCAGCAGGGGACAGGCAAGAAACCGGTGGGAGCAGTACTTC,CASSRGQARNRWEQYF
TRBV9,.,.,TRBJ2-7,TGTGCCAGCAGCGTAGATCTAGCTCCCTACGAGCAGTACTTC,CASSVDLAPYEQYF
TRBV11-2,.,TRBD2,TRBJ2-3,TGTGCCAGCAGCCCCGGACTAGCGGTAGATACGCAGTATTTT,CASSPGLAVDTQYF
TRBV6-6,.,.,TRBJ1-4,TGTGCCAGCAGTCAAGGGGTGGTGGATGAAAAACTGTTTTTT,CASSQGVVDEKLFF
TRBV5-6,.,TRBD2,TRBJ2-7,TGTGCCAGCAGCTTGGTTGGCTCGGCGGGGGGCCTCCACGAGCAGTACTTC,CASSLVGSAGGLHEQYF
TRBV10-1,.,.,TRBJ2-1,TGCGCCAGCAGTGATACGGGTTCTAATGAGCAGTTCTTC,CASSDTGSNEQFF
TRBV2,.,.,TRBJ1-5,TGTGCCAGCAGTGACAGGGTTGGCAATCAGCCCCAGCATTTT,CASSDRVGNQPQHF
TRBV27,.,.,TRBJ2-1,TGTGCCAGCAGTCCCACAGCTTACAATGAGCAGTTCTTC,CASSPTAYNEQFF
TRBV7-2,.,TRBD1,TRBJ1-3,TGTGCCAGCAGCTTAGGAGTTGGACAGGGAGGGAACACCATATATTTT,CASSLGVGQGGNTIYF
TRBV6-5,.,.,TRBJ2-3,TGTGCCAGCAGTTACCTCAGGGGCACAGATACGCAGTATTTT,CASSYLRGTDTQYF
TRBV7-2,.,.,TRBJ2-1,TGTGCCAGCAGCTTAAGGGCAGGGAACAATGAGCAGTTCTTC,CASSLRAGNNEQFF
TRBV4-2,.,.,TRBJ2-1,TGTGCCAGCAGCCATCGACTAGTTTACAATGAGCAGTTCTTC,CASSHRLVYNEQFF
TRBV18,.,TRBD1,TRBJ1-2,TGTGCCAGCTCACCGGGGGGACAGGGATGGAACTATGGCTACACCTTC,CASSPGGQGWNYGYTF
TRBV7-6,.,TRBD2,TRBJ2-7,TGTGCCAGCAGCTTACTAGCGGGCCCCCCCTACGAGCAGTACTTC,CASSLLAGPPYEQYF
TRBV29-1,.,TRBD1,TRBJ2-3,TGCAGCGTTGAGGGCGCAGGGGGCGGGGTAGATACGCAGTATTTT,CSVEGAGGGVDTQYF
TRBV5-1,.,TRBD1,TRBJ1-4,TGCGCCAGCAGGAGACACAGGGGAATCGGTGAAAAACTGTTTTTT,CASRRHRGIGEKLFF
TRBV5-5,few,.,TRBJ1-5,TGTGCCAGCAGCTTCGTGACCTCTACGGGTCAGCCCCAGCATTTT,CASSFVTSTGQPQHF
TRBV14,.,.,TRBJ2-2,TGTGCCAGCAGCTTTCGACAGGCTGGAAGGAGCACCGGGGAGCTGTTTTTT,CASSFRQAGRSTGELFF
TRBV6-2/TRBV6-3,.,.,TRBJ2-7,TGTGCCAGCAGCCCCAGCTCCTACGAGCAGTACTTC,CASSPSSYEQYF
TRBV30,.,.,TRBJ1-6,TGTGCCTGCTCGGACAGTTATAATTCACCCCTCCACTTT,CACSDSYNSPLHF
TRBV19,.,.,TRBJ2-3,TGTGCCAGTGAGTTGAGTGGAGACACAGATACGCAGTATTTT,CASELSGDTDTQYF
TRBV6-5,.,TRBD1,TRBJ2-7,TGTGCCAGCAGGGGGACAGGGGGCTTTTACGAGCAGTACTTC,CASRGTGGFYEQYF
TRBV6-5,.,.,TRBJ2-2,TGTGCCAGCAGCACCGGGAGCTTCACCGGGGAGCTGTTTTTT,CASSTGSFTGELFF
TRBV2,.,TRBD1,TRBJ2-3,TGTGCCAGCATCAGTCGGACAGGGGGTTCAGATACGCAGTATTTT,CASISRTGGSDTQYF
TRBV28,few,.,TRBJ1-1,TGTGCCAGCAGTTCCCTAACAGGGATGAACACTGAAGCTTTCTTT,CASSSLTGMNTEAFF
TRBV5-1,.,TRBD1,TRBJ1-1,TGCGCCAGCAGCACGGGACAGAGGGCGTTAGCGGCTGAAGCTTTCTTT,CASSTGQRALAAEAFF
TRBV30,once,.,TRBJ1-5,TGTGCCCTCACCCAGGGCGGAAGCAATCAGCCCCAGCATTTT,CALTQGGSNQPQHF
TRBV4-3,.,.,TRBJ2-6,TGCGCCAGCAGCCCAGGTAACTCTGGGGCCAACGTCCTGACTTTC,CASSPGNSGANVLTF
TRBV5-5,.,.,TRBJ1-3,TGTGCCAGCAGCTTCCCAGACTCTGGAAACACCATATATTTT,CASSFPDSGNTIYF
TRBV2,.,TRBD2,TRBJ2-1,TGTGCCAGCCTATATAGCGGGGGGGCCTCCTACAATGAGCAGTTCTTC,CASLYSGGASYNEQFF
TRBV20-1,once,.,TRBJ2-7,TGCGGGATATGGAACGGGGGCGAGCAGTACTTC,CGIWNGGEQYF
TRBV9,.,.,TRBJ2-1,TGTGCCAGCAGCGTAGTCGACTTCTCCTACAATGAGCAGTTCTTC,CASSVVDFSYNEQFF
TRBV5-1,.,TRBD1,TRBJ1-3,TGCGCCAGCAGCCTGGGACAGGCTGGAAACACCATATATTTT,CASSLGQAGNTIYF
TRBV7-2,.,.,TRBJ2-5,TGTGCCAGCAGCTTAGGGGGGGTGGGCCAAGAGACCCAGTACTTC,CASSLGGVGQETQYF
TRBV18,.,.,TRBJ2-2,TGTGCCAGCTCACCACTACTAGGTTTGGGGACCGGGGAGCTGTTTTTT,CASSPLLGLGTGELFF
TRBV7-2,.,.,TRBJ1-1,TGTGCCAGCAGCTTAGGGCCGAGGGCGCCCGAAGCTTTCTTT,CASSLGPRAPEAFF
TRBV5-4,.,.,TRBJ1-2,TGTGCCAGCAGCTTGGGGGACACTGGCTACACCTTC,CASSLGDTGYTF
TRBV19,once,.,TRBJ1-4,TGTGCCAGTAAAAACCCCTTACCGGGAGTTGTACAGCTGTTTTTT,CASKNPLPGVVQLFF
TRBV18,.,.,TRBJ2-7,TGTGCCAGCTCACGGATCGGGGGATACGAGCAGTACTTC,CASSRIGGYEQYF
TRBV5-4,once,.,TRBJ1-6,TGTGCCAGCAGCCCCTCCCCAAGCACTTCACCCCTCCACTTT,CASSPSPSTSPLHF
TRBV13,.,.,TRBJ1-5,TGTGCCAGCAGCTTCTCAGGGAATAGCAATCAGCCCCAGCATTTT,CASSFSGNSNQPQHF
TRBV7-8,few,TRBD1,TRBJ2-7,TGTGCCAGCAGCTCCCCGGGACAGGGGGCCTTCTCCTACGAGCAGTACTTC,CASSSPGQGAFSYEQYF
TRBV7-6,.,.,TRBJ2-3,TGTGCCAGCAGCTCCCAGACTCGGGATACGCAGTATTTT,CASSSQTRDTQYF
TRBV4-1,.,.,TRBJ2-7,TGCGCCAGCAGCCAAGCCGGGGGATCGACCTACGAGCAGTACTTC,CASSQAGGSTYEQYF